The 20 T cell receptor beta chains given below trace back to one sample, sequenced in a study of CD8 T cells in Susac syndrome. Random hexamers were used to reverse transcribe roughly 0.45 to 1 ug of RNA. MiXCR was run by TCRdb on the immunoSEQ multiplex PCR reads, yielding one entry per CDR3 protein. The table has over 65,000 distinct CDR3 sequences, 85% to 95% seen once. The sequenced material came from CD4+ T cells from PBMCs. The receptors shown here come from a human donor with Susac syndrome.

The chain uses TRBV19 and TRBJ2-4, with D perhaps matching TRBD1 (6 bases). Trimming removed 5 bases at V and 3 bases at J, with 20 bases between. Germline CDR1 and CDR2: LNHDA and SQIVND (reference sequence). CDR3 size: 17 residues. In DNA form, the CDR3 reads TGTGCCAGTAGTCCGTCCGACAGGCCCCTGGGCAAAAACATTCAGTACTTC. It specifies CASSPSDRPLGKNIQYF.

This clonotype was detected only once. This chain joins TRBV19 and TRBJ2-5, with D maybe TRBD2 (7 bases). Trimming shortened V by 10 bases and J by 5 bases, and 20 bases separated the two germline ends. Germline V CDR1 and CDR2: LNHDA, SQIVND (reference sequence). The CDR3 has 14 residues. CDR3 amino acids: CATRSGGGGETQYF. CDR3 DNA sequence: TGTGCCACCCGTAGCGGCGGCGGGGGCGAGACCCAGTACTTC.

As concerns this clonotype: One end of the junction does not line up with germline, which may come from a read error. The gene calls are TRBV18 and TRBJ1-1, with unresolved D. This CDR3 region has 12 residues. The germline gives CDR1 KGHSH, CDR2 LQKENI. Written as DNA, the CDR3 is TGTACCAGCTCACCAGCCCCCACTGAAGCTTTCTTT. It yields the protein CTSSPAPTEAFF.

The V call is TRBV5-6, the J call TRBJ1-1; D is uncertain. This CDR3 comprises 15 residues. Germline values: CDR1 SGHDT, CDR2 YYEEEE. Trimming removed 1 base from V and 8 bases from J, with 18 bases in between. The DNA of the CDR3 is TGTGCCAGCAGCTTGCGAACGGTGTCAACCCAGGAAGCTTTCTTT. Translating gives CASSLRTVSTQEAFF.

This chain connects TRBV7-9 to TRBJ2-7, with D possibly TRBD1 on 6 matching bases. The germline V and J ends were trimmed by 2 bases and 0 bases, with 11 bases remaining between them. The CDR3 loop spans 15 amino acids. Germline assignment: CDR1 SEHNR and CDR2 FQNEAQ (reference sequence). CDR3 nucleotides: TGTGCCAGCAGCTTAAGGTTGGGGGCCTCCTACGAGCAGTACTTC. Translating gives CASSLRLGASYEQYF.

The rearrangement links TRBV28 to TRBJ2-5, with D hard to call. This CDR3 is built from 12 residues. Trimming pared 7 bases from V and 5 bases from J, leaving 11 bases between. Germline values: CDR1 MDHEN, CDR2 SYDVKM. The CDR3 here is CASTSSRETQYF. CDR3 nucleotide sequence: TGTGCCAGCACGAGCAGCCGGGAGACCCAGTACTTC.

The chain is built from TRBV5-5 and TRBJ2-5; no clear D. The CDR3 spans 13 residues. Germline V lookup: CDR1 SGHKS, CDR2 YYEKEE (reference sequence). Trimming left V 2 bases short and J 5 bases short, with 10 bases between. In DNA, the CDR3 is TGTGCCAGCAGCTTCCGGTCCGGGGAGACCCAGTACTTC. This encodes CASSFRSGETQYF.

This chain uses TRBV12-3 or TRBV12-4 with TRBJ2-7; 9 bases agree with TRBD2. The CDR3 sequence is 15 residues long. Trimming at V came to 2 bases and at J to 6 bases, leaving 8 bases not matched to a gene. The CDR3 DNA is TGTGCCAGCAGTTTAAGGGTGCGGGGGGGGTCCGAGCAGTACTTC. It translates to CASSLRVRGGSEQYF.

The genes are TRBV7-9 and TRBJ2-7; 7 bases are shared with TRBD2. Germline trimming cut 5 bases from V and 7 bases from J; bases unmatched to any gene: 17. In germline, CDR1 is SEHNR, CDR2 FQNEAQ (reference sequence). This CDR3 has 16 amino acids. Here the CDR3 DNA reads TGTGCCAGCAGCGGAGATGGTCGCGGGAGAGTTGAGGAGCAGTACTTC. Residues: CASSGDGRGRVEEQYF. Together with reference TRBV7-9 and TRBJ2-7, the CDR3 gives the full variable domain: DTGVSQNPRHKITKRGQNVTFRCDPISEHNRLYWYRQTLGQGPEFLTYFQNEAQLEKSRLLSDRFSAERPKGSFSTLEIQRTEQGDSAMYLCASSGDGRGRVEEQYFGPGTRLTVT.

This chain uses TRBV9 with TRBJ2-7, with 9 bases fitting TRBD1. Trimming cost V 0 bases and J 13 bases; bases outside gene matches: 5. CDR1 is SGDLS, CDR2 YYNGEE, per germline. The CDR3 loop spans 12 amino acids. CDR3 in DNA: TGTGCCAGCAGCGTAGGGACAGGGGTACTTTACTTC. Its protein is CASSVGTGVLYF.

The V call is TRBV7-9, the J call TRBJ2-1; no reliable D call. The length of the CDR3 is 12 residues. Germline CDR1 reads SEHNR; CDR2 reads FQNEAQ (reference sequence). Trimming removed 5 bases from V and 5 bases from J, with 7 bases in between. CDR3 bases: TGTGCCAGCAGCCCTATTCACAATGAGCAGTTCTTC. Protein: CASSPIHNEQFF.

The chain has TRBV20-1 and TRBJ2-5; D not certain. Germline CDR1 and CDR2: DFQATT and SNEGSKA (reference sequence). There are 10 residues in the CDR3. Trimming left V 5 bases short and J 2 bases short, with 3 bases between. DNA of the CDR3: TGCAGTGCTTTTCAAGAGACCCAGTACTTC. The encoded protein is CSAFQETQYF.

The genes are TRBV12-3 or TRBV12-4 and TRBJ2-5; maybe TRBD1 (7 bases). CDR3 length: 16 residues. V lost 0 bases, J lost 3 bases, and 14 bases lay in between. CDR3 nucleotide sequence: TGTGCCAGCAGTTTAGCGGGAGGACAGGTTGAAGAGACCCAGTACTTC. Translated: CASSLAGGQVEETQYF.

The genes are TRBV28 and TRBJ1-5; D uncertain. Germline loops: CDR1 MDHEN, CDR2 SYDVKM. With 7 bases removed from V and 0 bases from J, the gap between germline ends came to 13 bases. CDR3 length: 15 amino acids. The CDR3, as DNA: TGTGCCAGCACCCCGTTGGATTATAGCAATCAGCCCCAGCATTTT. Its protein product is CASTPLDYSNQPQHF.

J is TRBJ1-5 and V is TRBV19; no reliable D call. This CDR3 is built from 12 residues. Trimming stripped 0 bases from V and 9 bases from J, with 6 bases between. Germline CDR1 and CDR2: LNHDA and SQIVND (reference sequence). In nucleotides, the CDR3 is TGTGCCAGTAGTATAGAGAAGGGGCCCCAGCATTTT. It yields the protein CASSIEKGPQHF.

This chain links TRBV20-1 with TRBJ2-7; 9 bases fit TRBD1. Germline V lookup: CDR1 DFQATT, CDR2 SNEGSKA (reference sequence). The V gene end was trimmed by 5 bases and the J gene end by 3 bases; junction bases not matched to a gene: 2. The CDR3 sequence is 12 residues long. CDR3 amino acids: CSAADRGYEQYF. CDR3 nucleotide sequence: TGCAGTGCTGCGGACAGGGGCTACGAGCAGTACTTC.

The gene calls are TRBV28 and TRBJ1-5; a weak D match, TRBD1 (6 bases). This CDR3 comprises 14 residues. Per germline, CDR1 MDHEN and CDR2 SYDVKM. Trimming shortened V by 9 bases and J by 3 bases, and 15 bases separated the two germline ends. The CDR3 is CASVVGQNNQPQHF. The CDR3 DNA follows: TGTGCCAGTGTTGTGGGACAAAACAATCAGCCCCAGCATTTT.

CDR3 nucleotide sequence: TGTGCCAGCAGCCCGGGACCTTCGAACACCGGGGAGCTGTTTTTT. Protein product: CASSPGPSNTGELFF. The chain uses TRBV11-1 and TRBJ2-2; D may correspond to TRBD1 or TRBD2 (5 bases each). V was cut by 5 bases and J by 0 bases, with 10 bases left in between. The CDR3 sequence is 15 residues long. CDR1 is SGHAT, CDR2 FQDESV, per germline (reference sequence).

In nucleotides, the CDR3 is TGCGCCAGCAGCGACTGGCTAGCGGGGCCGAATACGCAGTATTTT. This encodes CASSDWLAGPNTQYF. This sequence joins TRBV5-1 and TRBJ2-3; 9 nucleotides align to TRBD2. Unmatched junction bases numbered 10, after V lost 4 bases and J lost 7 bases. Per germline, CDR1 SGHRS and CDR2 YFSETQ. This CDR3 has 15 amino acids. The whole variable domain, filled in from reference TRBV5-1 and TRBJ2-3, reads KAGVTQTPRYLIKTRGQQVTLSCSPISGHRSVSWYQQTPGQGLQFLFEYFSETQRNKGNFPGRFSGRQFSNSRSEMNVSTLELGDSALYLCASSDWLAGPNTQYFGPGTRLTVL.

This chain uses TRBV29-1 with TRBJ1-2, with no clear D. Germline V gives CDR1 SQVTM, CDR2 ANQGSEA. The CDR3 is 14 residues long. V gave up 4 bases and J gave up 5 bases, with 17 bases separating them. The CDR3 is CSVGFPGSGYGYTF. Written as DNA, the CDR3 is TGCAGCGTTGGATTCCCCGGGTCGGGGTATGGCTACACCTTC.